The 14 T cell receptor beta chains below all came from one sample that was sequenced in a study of cytomegalovirus exposure and HLA in healthy donors. Primers for the PCR totalled 60 Vbeta and 13 Jbeta. Produced via immunoSEQ multiplex PCR; TCRdb's table is partial and in-frame only. The table lists about 77,000 clones, around 78% of them singletons. The sequencing sample was made of PBMCs. All receptors come from a man aged 35-49 years in good health and CMV-seronegative.

The rearrangement uses TRBV5-1 and TRBJ1-4; 12 nucleotides line up with TRBD1. Germline trimming cut 5 bases from V and 3 bases from J; bases unmatched to any gene: 5. This CDR3 spans 16 amino acids. Germline loops: CDR1 SGHRS, CDR2 YFSETQ. CDR3 in amino acids: CASRPGDRGPNEKLFF. The CDR3 region has the DNA TGCGCCAGCAGGCCCGGGGACAGGGGGCCTAATGAAAAACTGTTTTTT.

This clone was counted only a few times. The chain joins TRBV6-6 to TRBJ1-4, with a possible D match to TRBD1 (5 bases). The V and J ends lost 2 bases and 5 bases respectively, with 12 bases between them. The CDR3 totals 15 residues. CDR1 and CDR2 from the germline V gene are MNHNY and SVGAGI (reference sequence). CDR3 nucleotide sequence: TGTGCCAGCAGTTACACACAGGTTTTGAATGAAAAACTGTTTTTT. This translates into CASSYTQVLNEKLFF.

The chain employs TRBV7-9 and TRBJ2-5, with 7 nucleotides matching TRBD1. The CDR3 consists of 18 residues. V dropped 2 bases and J dropped 2; count of bases not matched to a gene: 14. CDR1 and CDR2 from the germline V gene are SEHNR and FQNEAQ (reference sequence). DNA of the CDR3: TGTGCCAGCAGCTTATTGGGACGAGTGGGACAGATACAAGAGACCCAGTACTTC. Protein product: CASSLLGRVGQIQETQYF.

V and J are TRBV28 and TRBJ1-6; TRBD1 agrees at 9 bases. V trimming: 6 bases; J trimming: 3 bases; junction bases outside the gene matches: 6. The CDR3 contains 16 residues. The germline V gene has CDR1 MDHEN and CDR2 SYDVKM. This chain's CDR3 is CASRPTGGDYNSPLHF. DNA of the CDR3: TGTGCCAGCAGACCGACAGGGGGAGACTATAATTCACCCCTCCACTTT.

The chain links TRBV18 to TRBJ1-2; D is perhaps TRBD1 (5 bases). V dropped 1 base and J dropped 7 bases, with 10 bases sitting between them. Germline assignment: CDR1 KGHSH and CDR2 LQKENI. The CDR3 contains 13 residues. The CDR3 DNA is TGTGCCAGCTCACCACGGCCAGGGTCTGGCTACACCTTC. Residues: CASSPRPGSGYTF.

This rearrangement joins TRBV7-8 to TRBJ1-5; D call uncertain. The CDR3 contains 12 residues. Trimming took off 4 bases at V and 5 bases at J, with 6 bases between the two ends. Germline CDR1 SGHVS, CDR2 FQNEAQ. The CDR3 DNA reads TGTGCCAGCAGCTCTGTCCATCAGCCCCAGCATTTT. Its translation is CASSSVHQPQHF.

The rearrangement links TRBV30 to TRBJ1-4; 8 bases align to TRBD1. The germline gives CDR1 GTSNPN, CDR2 SVGIG (reference sequence). The CDR3 loop spans 16 amino acids. The trim removed 5 bases at V and 6 bases at J, leaving 14 bases unmatched. CDR3 loop: CAWQGQGGLFDEKLFF. The DNA of the CDR3 is TGTGCCTGGCAAGGACAGGGCGGGCTTTTTGATGAAAAACTGTTTTTT.

J is TRBJ2-1 and V is TRBV10-3, with 9 nucleotides matching TRBD1. V was clipped by 2 bases and J by 7 bases; unmatched bases: 9. Germline V gene data show CDR1 as ENHRY and CDR2 as SYGVKD. This CDR3 is 16 amino acids long. As DNA, the CDR3 is TGTGCCATCAGTGAGAAGGACAGGGGACGAGAGAATGAGCAGTTCTTC. Protein product: CAISEKDRGRENEQFF.

This clone was seen more than once but under ten times. This sequence joins TRBV4-3 and TRBJ1-5; D remains unclear. CDR1 is LGHNA, CDR2 YSLEER, per germline. CDR3 length: 14 amino acids. V dropped 0 bases and J dropped 5 bases, with 8 bases sitting between them. CDR3 region: CASSQDNRDQPQHF. DNA of the CDR3: TGCGCCAGCAGCCAAGATAACCGGGATCAGCCCCAGCATTTT.

This clone occurred a few times. V usage is TRBV9 and J usage is TRBJ1-2; D ambiguous. V dropped 0 bases and J dropped 2 bases, with 5 bases sitting between them. CDR1 SGDLS and CDR2 YYNGEE come from the germline V gene. The CDR3 extends over 13 amino acids. The CDR3 reads CASSVEPNYGYTF. The CDR3 nucleotides read TGTGCCAGCAGCGTAGAGCCAAACTATGGCTACACCTTC. Full variable domain (missing parts from reference TRBV9 and TRBJ1-2): DSGVTQTPKHLITATGQRVTLRCSPRSGDLSVYWYQQSLDQGLQFLIQYYNGEERAKGNILERFSAQQFPDLHSELNLSSLELGDSALYFCASSVEPNYGYTFGSGTRLTVV.

This clone occurred a few times. J is TRBJ1-4 and V is TRBV15, with D unresolved. Trimming took off 1 base at V and 4 bases at J, with 13 bases between the two ends. Germline CDR1 and CDR2: LNHNV and YYDKDF (reference sequence). CDR3 length equals 16 residues. The CDR3 DNA is TGTGCCACCAGCAGAGGGGCCCTGGGGAGTAATGAAAAACTGTTTTTT. Protein product: CATSRGALGSNEKLFF.

This clone appeared a single time. V and J are TRBV7-8 and TRBJ2-1; 11 nucleotides align to TRBD2. Unmatched junction bases numbered 7, after V lost 2 bases and J lost 1 base. The CDR3 runs 18 residues. From germline, CDR1 is SGHVS and CDR2 FQNEAQ. The CDR3: CASSLPPGLAVSYNEQFF. CDR3 DNA: TGTGCCAGCAGCTTACCTCCGGGACTAGCGGTTTCCTACAATGAGCAGTTCTTC.

This chain links TRBV7-3 with TRBJ1-6; no reliable D call. CDR1 and CDR2 from the germline V gene are SGHTA and FQGTGA. This CDR3 contains 15 residues. Trimming shortened V by 4 bases and J by 5 bases, and 12 bases separated the two germline ends. CDR3 region: CASSSPPRNNSPLHF. In nucleotides, the CDR3 is TGTGCCAGCAGCTCCCCCCCCAGAAATAATTCACCCCTCCACTTT.

This clone was counted only a few times. This chain links TRBV6-1 with TRBJ2-5, with TRBD1 matching over 7 bases. The J call is in doubt because the DNA end fits TRBJ2-7 better. Per the germline V gene, CDR1 is MNHNS and CDR2 is SASEGT. CDR3 size: 15 residues. The CDR3 DNA sequence: TGTGCCAGCAGTCTCACAGGGGAAAGGTGGGACGAGCAGTACTTC. Translation gives CASSLTGERWDEQYF.